This T cell receptor beta chain originates from a study of shared clonotypes between healthy human individuals. The table came from immunoSEQ multiplex PCR; TCRdb's copy has only in-frame clones and leaves some out. This sample has about 2.4 million clones, with 80% to 95% found just once. Study observations and caveats: Shared clonotypes: roughly 5% naive CD4, under 4% naive CD8, less than 2.5% memory CD4, over 0.3% memory CD8.

As for this clone: Its antigen remains unidentified.

Sequencing input: naive CD4+ T cells from PBMCs. Subset specified: CD45RA+ positively selected. The sequence was collected from a man aged 18 to 29 in good health. Some clones in this sample may be carry-over from other donors' samples.

CDR3: CASSSVADTQYF. The DNA of the CDR3 is TGTGCCAGCAGCTCGGTGGCAGATACGCAGTATTTT. This chain uses TRBV7-3 with TRBJ2-3; D remains unclear. The CDR3 extends over 12 amino acids. Germline V lookup: CDR1 SGHTA, CDR2 FQGTGA. Trimming pared 4 bases from V and 4 bases from J, leaving 6 bases between.